The clone carrying this TCR beta chain turned up a few times. Its antigen is as yet unknown. TCRdb reprocessed the reads with MiXCR, giving one entry per CDR3 protein. The sample shows more than 650,000 distinct CDR3 sequences, 35% to 40% of them seen only once. Trimming took off 1 base at V and 2 bases at J, with 12 bases between the two ends. The CDR3 runs 14 residues. CDR1 SQVTM and CDR2 ANQGSEA come from the germline V gene. This sample is part of a study of T cell repertoires in cytomegalovirus infection. Findings of the study overall: CMV-specific HLA-C-restricted TCR beta clonotypes dominated the ex vivo response. The cumulative frequency of public TCR beta families identified carriers of CMV plus the relevant HLA.

Material for sequencing was PBMCs. J is TRBJ2-7 and V is TRBV29-1; the D call may be TRBD1 or TRBD2 (5 bases each). The source of this sequence is a human donor in good health (CMV status not recorded). Some clones in this sample may be carry-over from other donors' samples. CDR3 bases: TGCAGCGTTGAAGTCGGGACGGGGACCTACGAGCAGTACTTC. The encoded protein is CSVEVGTGTYEQYF.